This T cell receptor (beta chain) comes out of a study of cytomegalovirus exposure and HLA in healthy donors. Turning to the study itself: The same platform was used for the roughly 120 validation repertoires as for the roughly 730 first-cohort repertoires, as reported in a later analysis. Notes on the study in general: A few of the chains that were CMV-associated were confirmed in vitro to be specific for CMV antigens. Investigators reported 150 to 200 TCR beta chains as tied to cytomegalovirus.

Trimming removed 4 bases from V and 0 bases from J, with 11 bases in between. The length of the CDR3 is 15 residues. Germline assignment: CDR1 SGHDT and CDR2 YYEEEE. Donors came from a validation cohort of over a hundred subjects, distinct from the first 666-subject cohort. The data were produced by immunoSEQ multiplex PCR, yet TCRdb's version contains in-frame clones alone and is incomplete. The sample has about 160,000 clones, under 90% seen once; the top ten hold over 9%. To note about this clone: Its antigen is unknown.

The clonotype comes from a young woman in good health and CMV-seropositive. The chain links TRBV5-6 to TRBJ1-3; a possible D gene is TRBD1 (5 bases). The sequenced material came from PBMCs. CDR3 region: CASSPQARSGNTIYF. In DNA, the CDR3 is TGTGCCAGCAGCCCACAGGCCCGCTCTGGAAACACCATATATTTT.